The next 32 T cell receptor beta chains were all read from a single sample in a study of T cell responses to AZD1222 COVID-19 vaccine. The data were produced by immunoSEQ multiplex PCR, yet TCRdb's version contains in-frame clones alone and is incomplete. This sample yields approximately 100,000 clones, of which roughly 89% are seen a single time; about a sixth belongs to the top ten. Sequencing used peripheral blood, obtained on day 0 of AZD1222 vaccination. The receptors stem from an adult in good health.

The chain uses TRBV6-5 and TRBJ2-7, with 10 bases that match TRBD2. The CDR3 is made up of 13 amino acids. Germline CDR1 reads MNHEY; CDR2 reads SVGAGI. Trimming at V came to 6 bases and at J to 9 bases, leaving 8 bases not matched to a gene. The CDR3 bases are TGTGCCAGCAGCTATAGCGGGGGGCCACCGCAGTACTTC. Translating gives CASSYSGGPPQYF.

The chain employs TRBV18 and TRBJ1-6, with a tentative D call TRBD1 (5 bases). The CDR3 consists of 13 residues. V was clipped by 2 bases and J by 14 bases, with 13 bases between them. Germline loops: CDR1 KGHSH, CDR2 LQKENI. The CDR3, as DNA: TGTGCCAGCTCACCAGGGCAACGGGGGGCCCTCCACTTT. Its translation: CASSPGQRGALHF.

V and J are TRBV5-3 and TRBJ2-3; the D gene could be TRBD1 or TRBD2 (5 bases each). TRBV5-3 is labeled an ORF, and its function is uncertain. This CDR3 has 15 residues. V lost 4 bases and J lost 6, with 18 bases in between. CDR3 sequence: CARSRRTPRTDTQYF. DNA of the CDR3: TGTGCCAGAAGCCGGAGGACACCCAGGACGGATACGCAGTATTTT.

The chain employs TRBV19 and TRBJ2-2; 9 nucleotides match TRBD2. With 7 bases clipped from V and 4 bases from J, the junction kept 10 bases outside the gene matches. CDR3 length: 16 amino acids. Looked up from germline, CDR1 is LNHDA and CDR2 is SQIVND (reference sequence). The CDR3: CASKGRIAGATGELFF. CDR3 sequence (DNA): TGTGCCAGTAAAGGGCGAATAGCGGGAGCCACCGGGGAGCTGTTTTTT.

The chain carries TRBV5-1 and TRBJ2-7; D is uncertain. V lost 2 bases and J 5 bases, leaving 20 bases between the germline ends. Germline loops: CDR1 SGHRS, CDR2 YFSETQ. The CDR3 extends over 16 amino acids. In DNA form, the CDR3 reads TGCGCCAGCAGCTTTGGGGTTCTCCCAAGGACCCACGAGCAGTACTTC. Its translation is CASSFGVLPRTHEQYF.

The chain is built from TRBV28 and TRBJ1-5, with unresolved D. The V and J ends lost 5 bases and 4 bases respectively, with 6 bases between them. The CDR3 is 12 residues long. Germline V gene lookup returns CDR1 MDHEN and CDR2 SYDVKM. CDR3 nucleotides: TGTGCCAGCAGTGCGAGTAATCAGCCCCAGCATTTT. Amino acids: CASSASNQPQHF.

The chain combines TRBV10-3 with TRBJ1-2, with 8 bases identical to TRBD1. The CDR3 runs to 13 residues. The ends lost 2 bases at V and 8 bases at J; junction bases unmatched: 4. The germline V gene encodes CDR1 ENHRY and CDR2 SYGVKD. The DNA for the CDR3 is TGTGCCATCAGTGAGAACAGGGGGTCGGGCTACACCTTC. Its protein is CAISENRGSGYTF.

The V call is TRBV29-1, the J call TRBJ1-2; perhaps TRBD1 as D (6 bases). Per germline, CDR1 SQVTM and CDR2 ANQGSEA. The CDR3 spans 13 residues. The V end was cut by 6 bases, the J end by 4 bases, with 15 bases between. CDR3: CSVRAGGGYGYTF. In DNA form, the CDR3 reads TGCAGCGTCCGAGCGGGGGGCGGCTATGGCTACACCTTC.

To note about this clone: One junction end disagrees with the germline gene, perhaps due to a read error. The chain joins TRBV27 to TRBJ2-1, with 10 bases lining up with TRBD2. Germline CDR1 MNHEY, CDR2 SMNVEV (reference sequence). This CDR3 comprises 14 residues. The CDR3 sequence: CAGRTAGGYNEQFF. As DNA, the CDR3 is TGTGCCGGCAGGACAGCGGGAGGGTACAATGAGCAGTTCTTC.

The chain carries TRBV30 and TRBJ1-2; D remains unclear. The CDR3 is 11 residues long. Trimming pared 2 bases from V and 1 base from J, leaving 2 bases between. Germline-derived CDR1 and CDR2 are GTSNPN and SVGIG (reference sequence). The DNA for the CDR3 is TGTGCCTGGAGTCTTAACTATGGCTACACCTTC. Protein sequence: CAWSLNYGYTF. Full variable domain (rest looked up from reference TRBV30 and TRBJ1-2): SQTIHQWPATLVQPVGSPLSLECTVEGTSNPNLYWYRQAAGRGLQLLFYSVGIGQISSEVPQNLSASRPQDRQFILSSKKLLLSDSGFYLCAWSLNYGYTFGSGTRLTVV.

The chain is built from TRBV29-1 and TRBJ1-1; D call uncertain. CDR1 is SQVTM and CDR2 is ANQGSEA in the germline V gene. CDR3 length equals 12 residues. V shed 8 bases and J shed 1 base, with 11 bases lying between them. DNA for the CDR3: TGCAGCTGCAATAAACCGAACACTGAAGCTTTCTTT. Translation: CSCNKPNTEAFF.

This chain connects TRBV18 to TRBJ2-2; 8 positions agree with TRBD2. V lost 3 bases and J lost 4; bases outside the gene matches: 7. The CDR3 is 16 amino acids. The germline CDR1 and CDR2 sequences are KGHSH and LQKENI. CDR3 sequence reads: CASSPIGRGPTGELFF. In DNA form, the CDR3 reads TGTGCCAGCTCACCCATCGGGAGGGGCCCCACCGGGGAGCTGTTTTTT.

The rearrangement joins TRBV24-1 to TRBJ2-1; D unclear. In germline, CDR1 is KGHDR, CDR2 SFDVKD. This CDR3 comprises 13 residues. V was cut by 4 bases and J by 3 bases, with 6 bases left in between. CDR3 in DNA: TGTGCCACCAGTGAGTCTGACTACAATGAGCAGTTCTTC. Residues: CATSESDYNEQFF.

The V gene is TRBV19, the J gene TRBJ1-1; D remains ambiguous. This CDR3 contains 13 residues. In germline, CDR1 is LNHDA, CDR2 SQIVND (reference sequence). The V gene lost 7 bases and the J gene lost 5 bases, with 14 bases spanning the gap. The CDR3 spells CASKSWEITEAFF. The CDR3 nucleotides are TGTGCCAGTAAGTCCTGGGAGATAACTGAAGCTTTCTTT.

This clone showed up just once. This sequence joins TRBV27 and TRBJ2-1; 8 nucleotides line up with TRBD1. The junction had 3 bases not matched to a gene; V was cut back by 5 bases and J by 0 bases. CDR3 length equals 15 residues. Per germline, CDR1 MNHEY and CDR2 SMNVEV (reference sequence). CDR3 loop: CASSEDRASYNEQFF. In nucleotides, the CDR3 is TGTGCCAGCAGTGAGGACAGGGCCTCCTACAATGAGCAGTTCTTC.

The V call is TRBV18, the J call TRBJ1-3; no clear D. Germline loops: CDR1 KGHSH, CDR2 LQKENI. V was cut by 4 bases and J by 0 bases, with 16 bases left in between. The CDR3 spans 17 residues. DNA of the CDR3: TGTGCCAGCTCACTACCGGGTCAATACCACTCTGGAAACACCATATATTTT. Protein sequence: CASSLPGQYHSGNTIYF.

This sequence joins TRBV5-1 and TRBJ1-2, with D unclear. The CDR3 runs 14 residues. V lost 0 bases and J lost 8, with 14 bases in between. Germline loops: CDR1 SGHRS, CDR2 YFSETQ. CDR3 nucleotides: TGCGCCAGCAGCTTGGCAAGGACCAACGGAGGCTACACCTTC. Translated: CASSLARTNGGYTF.

The chain has TRBV12-3 or TRBV12-4 and TRBJ1-2; D call uncertain. The ends were cut back, 8 bases at V and 2 bases at J, with 12 bases in the middle. This CDR3 comprises 13 residues. CDR3: CASGSAGNYGYTF. The DNA for the CDR3 is TGTGCCAGCGGCTCCGCGGGGAACTATGGCTACACCTTC.

V usage is TRBV19 and J usage is TRBJ2-3; TRBD2 agrees at 8 bases. The CDR3 sequence is 15 residues long. V gave up 3 bases and J gave up 5 bases; unmatched junction bases: 7. The germline V gene encodes CDR1 LNHDA and CDR2 SQIVND (reference sequence). The DNA for the CDR3 is TGTGCCAGTAGTATGACTAGCGAGCGGGGAGATACGCAGTATTTT. Encoded protein: CASSMTSERGDTQYF.

The genes are TRBV7-3 and TRBJ2-5, with 11 bases that match TRBD2. J lost 2 bases, V lost 4 bases, and 3 bases had no gene match. Germline CDR1 and CDR2: SGHTA and FQGTGA. The CDR3 contains 15 residues. The CDR3 loop is CASSSGLADQETQYF. The CDR3 DNA follows: TGTGCCAGCAGCTCGGGACTAGCGGATCAAGAGACCCAGTACTTC.

The V call is TRBV3-1 (or the pseudogene TRBV3-2), the J call TRBJ2-3, with D possibly being TRBD2 (5 bases). The CDR3 spans 13 residues. Trimming stripped 4 bases from V and 14 bases from J, with 19 bases between. The V gene's germline CDR1 is LGHDT and CDR2 YNNKEL (reference sequence). In DNA form, the CDR3 reads TGTGCCAGCAGCCCTTCCTCGGACGGACTCACGTATTTT. This codes for CASSPSSDGLTYF.

The CDR3 protein is CASSQAVANTEAFF. Written as DNA, the CDR3 is TGTGCCAGCTCCCAAGCCGTCGCGAACACTGAAGCTTTCTTT. This chain connects TRBV18 to TRBJ1-1; D not certain. Per germline, CDR1 KGHSH and CDR2 LQKENI. This CDR3 comprises 14 residues. V dropped 6 bases and J dropped 1 base, with 12 bases sitting between them.

This sequence joins TRBV10-3 and TRBJ1-5; TRBD1 matches 9 bases. CDR3 length equals 14 residues. Germline values: CDR1 ENHRY, CDR2 SYGVKD. V shed 4 bases and J 3 bases; nucleotides not matched to a gene: 1. Written as DNA, the CDR3 is TGTGCCATCAGTGGGGACAGGGACAATCAGCCCCAGCATTTT. Protein product: CAISGDRDNQPQHF.

V and J are TRBV4-1 and TRBJ1-5, with 8 bases that match TRBD1. Germline trimming cut 1 base from V and 3 bases from J; bases unmatched to any gene: 5. The CDR3 is made up of 16 amino acids. Germline CDR1 and CDR2: MGHRA and YSYEKL. The CDR3 region has the DNA TGCGCCAGCAGCCAAGCACAGGGGGGTTTCAATCAGCCCCAGCATTTT. It encodes CASSQAQGGFNQPQHF.

The V and J genes are TRBV4-1 and TRBJ1-6; no clear D. Germline CDR1 and CDR2: MGHRA and YSYEKL. The V end lost 3 bases, the J end lost 5 bases, and 5 bases lay between the germline ends. This CDR3 is built from 13 residues. The CDR3 bases are TGCGCCAGCAGCCAGGATGATAATTCACCCCTCCACTTT. Its protein is CASSQDDNSPLHF.

This chain uses TRBV11-3 with TRBJ1-1; tentative D call: TRBD1 (6 bases). CDR3 size: 14 residues. With 3 bases removed from V and 1 base from J, the gap between germline ends came to 9 bases. The V gene's germline CDR1 is SGHNT and CDR2 YENEEA. The CDR3 spells CASSFAGQNTEAFF. In DNA form, the CDR3 reads TGTGCCAGCAGCTTCGCGGGACAGAACACTGAAGCTTTCTTT.

The chain couples TRBV4-1 to TRBJ2-2; 10 bases fit TRBD1. V dropped 3 bases and J dropped 1; count of bases not matched to a gene: 8. CDR1 and CDR2 from the germline V gene are MGHRA and YSYEKL. The CDR3 length is 18 residues. The CDR3 loop is CASSHPTDRGQNTGELFF. For the CDR3, the DNA is TGCGCCAGCAGCCACCCTACTGACAGGGGGCAGAACACCGGGGAGCTGTTTTTT.

The V and J genes are TRBV5-4 and TRBJ1-6; maybe TRBD1 (5 bases). Trimming shortened V by 4 bases and J by 10 bases, and 18 bases separated the two germline ends. The CDR3 consists of 15 residues. Germline V lookup: CDR1 SGHNT, CDR2 YYREEE (reference sequence). CDR3 sequence (DNA): TGTGCCAGCAGCCAAGACGCCGGGGCCTCGTCACCCCTCCACTTT. This encodes CASSQDAGASSPLHF.

The rearrangement links TRBV10-3 to TRBJ1-3; TRBD1 might be the D (5 bases). The germline CDR1 and CDR2 sequences are ENHRY and SYGVKD. Trimming removed 6 bases from V and 0 bases from J, with 12 bases in between. The CDR3 sequence is 15 residues long. The CDR3 region is CAISRDGSSGNTIYF. In DNA form, the CDR3 reads TGTGCCATCAGCCGGGACGGGAGCTCTGGAAACACCATATATTTT.

This clone came up a few times. The V gene is TRBV19, the J gene TRBJ2-6, with D uncertain. V shed 6 bases and J shed 0 bases, with 9 bases lying between them. Germline CDR1 is LNHDA and CDR2 is SQIVND (reference sequence). CDR3 length: 15 amino acids. DNA for the CDR3: TGTGCCAGTAGCCCCTTCCTCTCTGGGGCCAACGTCCTGACTTTC. This encodes CASSPFLSGANVLTF.

The chain uses TRBV7-9 and TRBJ2-1; D is undetermined. The CDR3 has 13 residues. V shed 2 bases and J shed 8 bases, with 10 bases lying between them. Germline values: CDR1 SEHNR, CDR2 FQNEAQ (reference sequence). CDR3: CASSLHGSDEQFF. The CDR3 DNA is TGTGCCAGCAGCTTACACGGGTCGGATGAGCAGTTCTTC.

This clone was detected only once. This chain uses TRBV6-6 with TRBJ1-5; tentatively, D is TRBD1 (6 bases). Trimming stripped 7 bases from V and 7 bases from J, with 20 bases between. The CDR3 is 15 amino acids. Germline V gives CDR1 MNHNY, CDR2 SVGAGI (reference sequence). CDR3 loop: CASIPQGTSNQPQHF. In DNA, the CDR3 is TGTGCCAGCATTCCACAGGGAACGTCCAACCAGCCCCAGCATTTT.